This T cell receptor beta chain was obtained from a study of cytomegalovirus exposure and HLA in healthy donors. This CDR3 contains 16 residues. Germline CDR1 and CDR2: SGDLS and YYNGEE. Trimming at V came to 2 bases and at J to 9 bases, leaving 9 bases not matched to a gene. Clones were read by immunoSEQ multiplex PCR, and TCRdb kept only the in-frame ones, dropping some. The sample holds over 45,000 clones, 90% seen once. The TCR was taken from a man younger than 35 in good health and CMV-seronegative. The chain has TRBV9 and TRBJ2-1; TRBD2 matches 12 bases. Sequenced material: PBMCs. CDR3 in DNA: TGTGCCAGCAGCGTGCACCTAGCGGGAGGGCCTCCTGAGCAGTTCTTC. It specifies CASSVHLAGGPPEQFF.